This section outlines one T cell receptor (beta chain) sequence together with its context. Its specificity is not known. RNA, at 0.5 to 1 ug, was reverse transcribed with random hexamers. In TCRdb, the immunoSEQ multiplex PCR reads were re-called with MiXCR into one record per CDR3 protein. The sample holds 150,000 to 200,000 distinct CDR3 sequences, 94% seen once. These data originate in a study of CD8 T cells in Susac syndrome. Study-level results: The authors acknowledged that their TCR sequencing and HLA analysis involved a relatively small number of individuals.

Germline V lookup: CDR1 PRHDT, CDR2 FYEKMQ (reference sequence). V was pared by 5 bases and J by 2 bases, with 5 bases of the junction left unmatched. The CDR3 spans 15 residues. CD8+ and CD4+ T cells circulating in blood were sequenced for TCR beta. The CD8+ and CD4+ T cells were negatively isolated, with the TEMRA cells enriched by FACS. The J gene is TRBJ2-7, the V gene TRBV13; 11 positions agree with TRBD1. Input material: CD4+ T cells from PBMCs. This receptor was identified in a human donor with multiple sclerosis. CDR3 in amino acids: CASSTRDRGTYEQYF. In DNA, the CDR3 is TGTGCCAGCAGCACCCGGGACAGGGGGACCTACGAGCAGTACTTC.